The 23 T cell receptor beta chains presented below share a single source sample, sequenced in a study of molecular identifiers for immune sequencing clone quantification. In TCRdb, the PCR reads were re-called with MiXCR into one record per CDR3 protein. The sample gives over 600,000 distinct CDR3 sequences, 20% of which show up once; about 0.9% is in the top ten. The material sequenced was naive CD8+ T cells from blood, with Jurkat cell RNA spiked in. Sample subset: FACS-sorted CD8+CD4-CCR7+CD45RA+ naive T cells. These receptors originate from a human donor in good health. Some libraries in this study had Jurkat cell RNA spiked in.

With respect to this clonotype: This is likely a read error, given that the CDR3 carries no conserved phenylalanine or tryptophan at its end. The gene calls are TRBV19 and TRBJ2-7; the D is unclear. CDR1 and CDR2 from the germline V gene are LNHDA and SQIVND (reference sequence). The CDR3 spans 15 residues. V was cut by 6 bases and J by 4 bases, with 19 bases left in between. The CDR3 DNA reads as TGTGCCAGTAGCCCCCTCGCCGGGCCCCCTTACGAGCAGTACCTC. Residues: CASSPLAGPPYEQYL.

This clonotype came up a few times. The V call is TRBV5-1, the J call TRBJ2-1; D unclear. The V end lost 0 bases, the J end lost 2 bases, and 9 bases lay between the germline ends. The germline CDR1 and CDR2 sequences are SGHRS and YFSETQ. This CDR3 comprises 15 residues. The CDR3, as DNA: TGCGCCAGCAGCTTGGATAGGGCCCCCTACAATGAGCAGTTCTTC. Residues: CASSLDRAPYNEQFF. Looking up the rest from reference TRBV5-1 and TRBJ2-1 gives the full variable domain: KAGVTQTPRYLIKTRGQQVTLSCSPISGHRSVSWYQQTPGQGLQFLFEYFSETQRNKGNFPGRFSGRQFSNSRSEMNVSTLELGDSALYLCASSLDRAPYNEQFFGPGTRLTVL.

This clonotype was seen many times. The chain links TRBV9 to TRBJ2-2, with 10 nucleotides matching TRBD2. With 2 bases clipped from V and 5 bases from J, the junction kept 0 bases outside the gene matches. CDR1 and CDR2 (germline): SGDLS, YYNGEE. This CDR3 has 14 amino acids. Written as DNA, the CDR3 is TGTGCCAGCAGCGTGGGACTAGCGACCGGGGAGCTGTTTTTT. It yields the protein CASSVGLATGELFF.

This clonotype was counted many times. The chain employs TRBV27 and TRBJ1-5; unclear D gene. The CDR3 runs 14 residues. Between the trimmed V and J ends, which lost 6 bases and 4 bases, there was a span of 13 bases. The germline V gene encodes CDR1 MNHEY and CDR2 SMNVEV (reference sequence). Here the CDR3 reads CASSPNPDNQPQHF. The CDR3 DNA is TGTGCCAGCAGCCCCAACCCAGATAATCAGCCCCAGCATTTT.

This clonotype was detected many times. This chain links TRBV3-1 with TRBJ1-2; the match to TRBD1 covers 7 bases. This CDR3 is 15 amino acids long. Trimming removed 4 bases from V and 4 bases from J; junction bases left unmatched: 9. Germline V gene data show CDR1 as LGHDT and CDR2 as YNNKEL (reference sequence). CDR3 loop: CASSRGFGQAYGYTF. The DNA of the CDR3 is TGTGCCAGCAGCCGAGGTTTTGGACAGGCCTATGGCTACACCTTC.

Turning to this clonotype: A much larger clone lies a single base off, so this may be a read error. The CDR3 spells CASRGREDLNYGYTF. In DNA, the CDR3 is TGTGCCAGCAGAGGCAGGGAAGATCTAAACTATGGCTACACCTTC. The rearrangement links TRBV13 to TRBJ1-2; TRBD1 might be the D (5 bases). Trimming left V 6 bases short and J 2 bases short, with 16 bases between. From germline, CDR1 is PRHDT and CDR2 FYEKMQ (reference sequence). CDR3 length: 15 amino acids.

With respect to this clonotype: A read error may produce the germline difference seen at one junction end. This chain joins TRBV24-1 and TRBJ2-1, with D possibly being TRBD1 (6 bases). The germline gives CDR1 KGHDR, CDR2 SFDVKD. This CDR3 spans 14 amino acids. CDR3 sequence reads: CAASDKLGGNEQFF. Here the CDR3 DNA reads TGTGCCGCCAGTGATAAGCTAGGGGGTAATGAGCAGTTCTTC.

As concerns this clonotype: At one end, the junction sequence differs from germline, possibly due to a read error. This rearrangement joins TRBV19 to TRBJ2-5, with TRBD2 as a possible D gene (5 bases). The CDR3 is 12 residues long. Germline V gene data show CDR1 as LNHDA and CDR2 as SQIVND (reference sequence). The DNA for the CDR3 is TGTGCCAGTGGTATTGAGGGTGAGACCCAGTACTTC. Protein product: CASGIEGETQYF.

This clonotype has a count of ten or more. The chain is built from TRBV13 and TRBJ2-2; D is uncertain. The CDR3 has 13 amino acids. V was cut by 2 bases and J by 6 bases, with 7 bases left in between. CDR1 PRHDT and CDR2 FYEKMQ come from the germline V gene (reference sequence). The CDR3 sequence is CASSLFESGELFF. CDR3 bases: TGTGCCAGCAGCTTATTCGAATCCGGGGAGCTGTTTTTT.

This clonotype came up many times. The rearrangement links TRBV28 to TRBJ2-1; D is ambiguous. CDR1 MDHEN and CDR2 SYDVKM come from the germline V gene. The CDR3 spans 11 residues. Trimming left V 6 bases short and J 9 bases short, with 9 bases between. The CDR3 region has the DNA TGTGCCAGCAGCCGATGGGGTGAGCAGTTCTTC. Its protein product is CASSRWGEQFF.

This clonotype was counted at least ten times. This chain uses TRBV7-2 with TRBJ1-3, with TRBD1 as a possible D gene (6 bases). The CDR3 is 15 residues long. The germline gives CDR1 SGHTA, CDR2 FQGNSA. The ends were cut back, 5 bases at V and 1 base at J, with 12 bases in the middle. The CDR3 region is CASSRQAPSGNTIYF. The CDR3 DNA sequence: TGTGCCAGCAGCCGACAGGCACCGTCTGGAAACACCATATATTTT.

The table lists this clonotype with many counts. The rearrangement joins TRBV20-1 to TRBJ1-6; the D gene is possibly TRBD1 (5 bases). The CDR3 consists of 15 residues. Looked up from germline, CDR1 is DFQATT and CDR2 is SNEGSKA (reference sequence). Trimming shortened V by 5 bases and J by 7 bases, and 18 bases separated the two germline ends. CDR3 region: CSADPPREKNSPLHF. The DNA for the CDR3 is TGCAGTGCTGATCCCCCCAGGGAAAAAAATTCACCCCTCCACTTT.

In its sample, this clonotype was seen many times. The gene calls are TRBV5-4 and TRBJ2-3; 12 bases agree with TRBD2. The CDR3 spans 16 residues. The germline V gene has CDR1 SGHNT and CDR2 YYREEE (reference sequence). Germline trimming cut 3 bases from V and 6 bases from J; bases unmatched to any gene: 8. CDR3 nucleotide sequence: TGTGCCAGCAGCTCCAGACTAGCGGGGGACGTGGATACGCAGTATTTT. Translated, it gives CASSSRLAGDVDTQYF.

On this clonotype: The limits of the CDR3 on the DNA are not certain, so only TCRdb's listed CDR3 is given. The gene calls are TRBV7-5 and TRBJ2-3; TRBD2 is the table's D call and was not checked against the DNA. TRBV7-5 is assigned pseudogene status. Termini included, the CDR3 measures 19 amino acids. The CDR3 here is CISVPGASTSGKGTDTQYF.

This clonotype was counted many times. This sequence joins TRBV28 and TRBJ1-1, with 8 bases identical to TRBD1. Looked up from germline, CDR1 is MDHEN and CDR2 is SYDVKM. The trim removed 5 bases at V and 5 bases at J, leaving 10 bases unmatched. This CDR3 is built from 15 residues. CDR3 DNA: TGTGCCAGCAGTCAGCCCTCAGGGGGCGCGACTGAAGCTTTCTTT. Protein: CASSQPSGGATEAFF.

This clonotype has just a few counts. V and J are TRBV7-9 and TRBJ2-1; 8 nucleotides align to TRBD1. The CDR3 covers 15 residues. Germline loops: CDR1 SEHNR, CDR2 FQNEAQ (reference sequence). J gave up 6 bases and V 1 base, and 5 bases lay outside the gene matches. CDR3 amino acids: CASSLGGQGANEQFF. The CDR3 nucleotides are TGTGCCAGCAGCTTAGGAGGGCAGGGGGCCAATGAGCAGTTCTTC.

The chain joins TRBV4-3 to TRBJ2-3; tentative D call: TRBD2 (7 bases). Germline CDR1 and CDR2: LGHNA and YSLEER. The CDR3 loop spans 15 amino acids. The V end was cut by 0 bases, the J end by 2 bases, with 9 bases between. The CDR3, as DNA: TGCGCCAGCAGCCAAGAAGGGGGGGTCACAGATACGCAGTATTTT. Encoded protein: CASSQEGGVTDTQYF.

This clonotype was detected only a few times. The chain carries TRBV5-1 and TRBJ2-2; 10 nucleotides line up with TRBD2. The CDR3 is 16 amino acids. V shed 0 bases, J shed 3 bases, and the junction held 2 bases outside the gene matches. Per the germline V gene, CDR1 is SGHRS and CDR2 is YFSETQ. The CDR3 loop is CASSLERGGDTGELFF. The DNA of the CDR3 is TGCGCCAGCAGCTTGGAGCGGGGGGGCGACACCGGGGAGCTGTTTTTT.

This clonotype came up many times. The chain uses TRBV15 and TRBJ2-1; TRBD1 matches at 7 bases. This CDR3 comprises 16 residues. V shed 3 bases and J 5 bases; nucleotides not matched to a gene: 10. The germline V gene encodes CDR1 LNHNV and CDR2 YYDKDF (reference sequence). CDR3 DNA: TGTGCCACCAGCAGTGAGCGCACGGGACAGAACAATGAGCAGTTCTTC. Its protein product is CATSSERTGQNNEQFF.

Points on this clonotype: A much larger clone lies one base from this, so it may be a read error. The chain carries TRBV4-1 and TRBJ1-1; 8 bases align to TRBD1. This CDR3 is built from 12 residues. The V gene's germline CDR1 is MGHRA and CDR2 YSYEKL. CDR3 region: CTSSQQGAEAFF. Here the CDR3 DNA reads TGCACCAGCAGCCAACAGGGGGCTGAAGCTTTCTTT.

This clonotype was counted ten times or more. The rearrangement joins TRBV12-5 to TRBJ2-3; 14 nucleotides align to TRBD2. The CDR3 loop spans 16 amino acids. V shed 7 bases and J 6 bases; nucleotides not matched to a gene: 9. Per germline, CDR1 LGHNT and CDR2 FRNRAP. The CDR3: CASAIGLAGGLDTQYF. In DNA, the CDR3 is TGTGCTAGTGCCATAGGACTAGCGGGGGGACTTGATACGCAGTATTTT.

This clonotype was found a few times. This may arise from a read error, as a much more abundant clone is one base away. The genes are TRBV5-1 and TRBJ2-7; 11 nucleotides align to TRBD1. Germline V gene data show CDR1 as SGHRS and CDR2 as YFSETQ. CDR3 length equals 16 residues. The CDR3 is CVSSPPGTGGSYEQYF. The CDR3 region has the DNA TGCGTCAGCAGCCCTCCCGGGACAGGGGGTTCCTACGAGCAGTACTTC.

On this clonotype: A much larger clonotype is one base distant, so this may be a read error. The CDR3 does not close with the conserved phenylalanine or tryptophan, likely indicating a read error. This sequence joins TRBV5-1 and TRBJ2-7; D is ambiguous. Trimming removed 0 bases from V and 1 base from J, with 5 bases in between. The CDR3 consists of 13 residues. From germline, CDR1 is SGHRS and CDR2 YFSETQ. CDR3 sequence reads: CASSLDQSYEQYL. As DNA, the CDR3 is TGCGCCAGCAGCTTGGATCAGTCCTACGAGCAGTACCTC.